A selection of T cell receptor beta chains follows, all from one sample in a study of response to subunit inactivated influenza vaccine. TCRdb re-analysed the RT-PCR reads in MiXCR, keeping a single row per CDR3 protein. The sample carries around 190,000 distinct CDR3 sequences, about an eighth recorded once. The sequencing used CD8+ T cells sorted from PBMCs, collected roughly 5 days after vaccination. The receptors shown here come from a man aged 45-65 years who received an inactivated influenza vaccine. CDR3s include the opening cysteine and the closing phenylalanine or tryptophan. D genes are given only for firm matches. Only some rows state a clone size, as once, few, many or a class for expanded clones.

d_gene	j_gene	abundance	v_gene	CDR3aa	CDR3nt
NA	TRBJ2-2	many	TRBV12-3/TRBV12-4	CASSFMRGPTNTGELFF	TGTGCCAGCAGTTTCATGCGGGGGCCTACGAACACCGGGGAGCTGTTTTTT
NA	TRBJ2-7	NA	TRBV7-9	CASSNRESYEQYF	TGTGCCAGCAGCAACAGGGAATCCTACGAGCAGTACTTC
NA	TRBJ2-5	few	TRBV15	CATSNPMDRGQETQYF	TGTGCCACCAGCAACCCGATGGACCGGGGGCAAGAGACCCAGTACTTC
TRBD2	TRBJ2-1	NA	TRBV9	CASSVGVASWEGEQFF	TGTGCCAGCAGCGTAGGGGTTGCTAGCTGGGAGGGTGAGCAGTTCTTC
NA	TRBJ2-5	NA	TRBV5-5	CASSLVWELETQYF	TGTGCCAGCAGCTTGGTATGGGAGCTAGAGACCCAGTACTTC
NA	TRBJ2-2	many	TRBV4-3	CASSQMGGPSNTGELFF	TGCGCCAGCAGCCAAATGGGGGGGCCTTCGAACACCGGGGAGCTGTTTTTT
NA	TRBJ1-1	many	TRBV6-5	CASSSPGVGVTEAFF	TGTGCCAGCAGTTCGCCCGGGGTGGGAGTTACTGAAGCTTTCTTT
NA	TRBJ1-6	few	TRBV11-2	CASSLTLPSVSYNSPLHF	TGTGCCAGCAGCTTAACCCTCCCAAGCGTCTCCTATAATTCACCCCTCCACTTT
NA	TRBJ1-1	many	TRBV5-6	CASSLTTEAFF	TGTGCCAGCAGCTTGACCACTGAAGCTTTCTTT
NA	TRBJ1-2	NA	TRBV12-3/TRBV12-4	CASTLGWGGRYGYTF	TGTGCCAGCACCTTGGGGTGGGGGGGTAGGTATGGCTACACCTTC
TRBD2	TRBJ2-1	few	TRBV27	CASSRGGLYNEQFF	TGTGCCAGCAGTCGGGGGGGCCTCTACAATGAGCAGTTCTTC
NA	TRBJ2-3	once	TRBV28	CASRGYPSTDTQYF	TGTGCCAGCAGAGGGTACCCGTCCACAGATACGCAGTATTTT
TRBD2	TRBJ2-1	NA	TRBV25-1	CASSGGLAGGPNNNEQFF	TGTGCCAGCAGTGGGGGACTAGCGGGAGGGCCCAACAACAATGAGCAGTTCTTC
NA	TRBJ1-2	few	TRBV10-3	CAISESTLHNYSYTF	TGTGCCATCAGTGAGTCGACACTCCATAACTATAGCTACACCTTC
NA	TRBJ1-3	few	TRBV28	CASSFEGGGNTIYF	TGTGCCAGCAGTTTTGAGGGTGGCGGAAACACCATATATTTT
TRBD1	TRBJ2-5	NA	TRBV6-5	CASGSTGWETQYF	TGTGCCAGCGGTTCGACAGGGTGGGAGACCCAGTACTTC
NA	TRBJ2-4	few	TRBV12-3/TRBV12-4	CASSLRVAKNIQYF	TGTGCCAGCAGTTTGCGGGTAGCCAAAAACATTCAGTACTTC
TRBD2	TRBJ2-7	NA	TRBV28	CASEGAGSSYEQYF	TGTGCCAGCGAAGGAGCGGGGAGCTCCTACGAGCAGTACTTC
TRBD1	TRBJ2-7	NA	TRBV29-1	CSVAGLQGAYEQYF	TGCAGCGTTGCGGGTTTGCAGGGGGCCTACGAGCAGTACTTC
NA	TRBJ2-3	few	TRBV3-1	CASSQVINTNTDTQYF	TGTGCCAGCAGCCAAGTAATCAATACGAACACAGATACGCAGTATTTT
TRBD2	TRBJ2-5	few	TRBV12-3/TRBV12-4	CASSSRLAGRETQYF	TGTGCCAGCAGTTCTCGACTAGCGGGGAGAGAGACCCAGTACTTC
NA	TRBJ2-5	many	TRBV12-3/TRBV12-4	CASSLEGGARTQYF	TGTGCCAGCAGTTTGGAAGGGGGGGCCCGGACCCAGTACTTC